The sequence of this T cell receptor (beta chain) was determined in a study of CD8 T cells in Susac syndrome. RNA amounts of about 0.5 to 1 ug underwent reverse transcription with random hexamers. TCR beta CDR3 was amplified by immunoSEQ covering 54 Vbeta and 13 Jbeta. TCRdb recomputed calls from the immunoSEQ multiplex PCR reads with MiXCR, one row per CDR3 protein. The data contain hundreds of thousands of distinct CDR3 sequences, about 93% of them singletons. With V trimmed by 1 base and J by 1 base, 5 bases remained unmatched. The CDR3 is 17 residues long. Germline V gene data show CDR1 as MDHEN and CDR2 as SYDVKM. The sequenced target, TCR beta, came from blood CD8+ and CD4+ T cells. The multiple sclerosis controls comprised treatment-naive patients whose relapsing-remitting disease was stable or active. TEMRA cells were FACS-enriched and CD8+ and CD4+ T cells negatively isolated.

The sample taken for sequencing was CD4+ T cells from PBMCs. The TCR sequence derives from a human donor with multiple sclerosis. The genes are TRBV28 and TRBJ2-5; the match to TRBD2 covers 11 bases. CDR3 DNA: TGTGCCAGCAGTTTATACGGACTAGCGGGCCCCCAAGAGACCCAGTACTTC. Translation gives CASSLYGLAGPQETQYF.